The clone carrying this T cell receptor beta chain was seen more than once but under ten times. What it recognizes is unknown. TCRdb ran MiXCR on the 5' RACE reads and lists one entry per CDR3 protein. The table has around 300,000 distinct CDR3 sequences, roughly 14% seen once. This sample is drawn from a study of CD8 T cells in ankylosing spondylitis. Findings of the study overall: Disease-linked clones were found to be CD8+ and relatively rare in peripheral blood.

CDR1 SGHRS and CDR2 YFSETQ come from the germline V gene. The CDR3 has 12 residues. Deletions cut 4 bases from V and 6 bases from J, with 7 bases between. Sequenced sample: blood, either unsorted or a sorted T cell fraction (not recorded which). The rearrangement uses TRBV5-1 and TRBJ2-2; D gene unclear. The sequence derives from a male donor with ankylosing spondylitis or in good health (not recorded which). The DNA for the CDR3 is TGCGCCAGCAGCCCCCTCCCCGGGGAGCTGTTTTTT. This encodes CASSPLPGELFF.